The 6 T cell receptor beta chains below come from one sample, sequenced in a study of human T cells and chemical hapten exposure. TCRdb reprocessed the RACE reads with MiXCR, giving one entry per CDR3 protein. The sample lists some 110,000 distinct CDR3 sequences, under 40% occurring once. Time point indicated: patch test 3, about 24 weeks after DPC sensitization. Regarding treatment: therapeutic diphenylcyclopropenone sensitization with weekly scalp DPC. The material was whole blood, obtained in connection with sensitization to the hapten diphenylcyclopropenone (DPC). These receptors came from a man in his forties with alopecia areata. Some clones in this sample may be carry-over from other donors' samples.

Ten or more counts support this clonotype. The V gene is TRBV27, the J gene TRBJ2-1; no clear D. CDR1 MNHEY and CDR2 SMNVEV come from the germline V gene (reference sequence). V shed 4 bases and J shed 0 bases, with 10 bases lying between them. The CDR3 consists of 15 residues. The CDR3 loop is CASSSHASSYNEQFF. The CDR3 bases are TGTGCCAGCAGTTCTCACGCCAGCTCCTACAATGAGCAGTTCTTC.

The chain employs TRBV6-2 or TRBV6-3 and TRBJ1-5; D unclear. Germline lookup yields CDR1 MNHEY and CDR2 SVGEGT. The CDR3 spans 13 residues. Deletions cut 2 bases from V and 6 bases from J, with 8 bases between. DNA of the CDR3: TGTGCCAGCAGTTACGTCTGGGGTCAGCCCCAGCATTTT. Translating gives CASSYVWGQPQHF.

This clonotype was seen a few times. This sequence joins TRBV2 and TRBJ2-1; 8 nucleotides line up with TRBD2. The CDR3 consists of 12 residues. Trimming took 4 bases from V and 8 from J; bases not matched to a gene: 1. Per germline, CDR1 SNHLY and CDR2 FYNNEI. CDR3 in DNA: TGTGCCAGCAGTGGACTAGCGTATGAGCAGTTCTTC. It is translated as CASSGLAYEQFF.

The gene calls are TRBV12-3 or TRBV12-4 and TRBJ1-2, with TRBD1 as a possible D gene (5 bases). The V gene lost 8 bases and the J gene lost 6 bases, with 13 bases spanning the gap. The CDR3 spans 12 residues. The CDR3 reads CASWIGAHGYTF. In DNA form, the CDR3 reads TGTGCCAGCTGGATTGGGGCCCATGGCTACACCTTC.

CDR3 in amino acids: CSAPMSGRIDTQYF. The DNA of the CDR3 is TGCAGTGCTCCGATGTCCGGGAGAATAGATACGCAGTATTTT. The chain combines TRBV20-1 with TRBJ2-3; D perhaps matches TRBD2 (6 bases). Per the germline V gene, CDR1 is DFQATT and CDR2 is SNEGSKA (reference sequence). Trimming took off 5 bases at V and 5 bases at J, with 17 bases between the two ends. There are 14 residues in the CDR3.

The rearrangement links TRBV11-1 to TRBJ2-7; D not resolved. CDR1 SGHAT and CDR2 FQDESV come from the germline V gene (reference sequence). Trimming cost V 5 bases and J 4 bases, with 9 bases left between them. The CDR3 extends over 12 amino acids. DNA for the CDR3: TGTGCCAGCAGCGCCTCAGGTTACGAGCAGTACGTC. This gives the protein CASSASGYEQYV.